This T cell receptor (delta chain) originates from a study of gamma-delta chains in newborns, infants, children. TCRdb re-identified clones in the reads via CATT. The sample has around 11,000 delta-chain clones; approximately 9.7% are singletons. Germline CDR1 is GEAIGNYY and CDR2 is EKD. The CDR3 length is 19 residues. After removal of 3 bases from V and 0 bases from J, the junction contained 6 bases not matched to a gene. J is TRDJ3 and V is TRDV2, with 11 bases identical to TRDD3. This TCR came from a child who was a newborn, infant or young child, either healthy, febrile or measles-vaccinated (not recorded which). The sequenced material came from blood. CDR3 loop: CACDPATGGYSWDTRQMFF. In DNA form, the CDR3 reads TGTGCCTGTGACCCCGCTACTGGGGGATACTCCTGGGACACCCGACAGATGTTTTTC.